This is a list of T cell receptor beta chains from one sample in a study of blood T cell repertoires in COVID-19. Here immunoSEQ multiplex PCR was the method, and the copy in TCRdb shows in-frame clones only, minus some. The sample shows about 160,000 clones, approximately 90% of them seen only once. Sequenced input: peripheral blood. The receptors originated from a man aged 18 to 35 with acute or convalescent COVID-19. Each CDR3 is given with its conserved first and last residue. The D gene is left open where the match is weak. The size of a clone is reported for some rows only, either as once, few or many, or as a class for expanded clones.

D gene	clone size	V gene	J gene	CDR3 DNA	CDR3 protein
TRBD1	NA	TRBV6-5	TRBJ1-2	TGTGCCAGCAGTCTCAGCTCCGGGACAGGGTATGGCTACACCTTC	CASSLSSGTGYGYTF
TRBD1	NA	TRBV18	TRBJ1-6	TGTGCCAGCTCACCATTAGCCGGGACAGGGGATTCACCCCTCCACTTT	CASSPLAGTGDSPLHF
TRBD2	NA	TRBV5-1	TRBJ2-3	TGCGCCAGCAGCCCGGGGGGACTAGCGGCTTACACAGATACGCAGTATTTT	CASSPGGLAAYTDTQYF
TRBD1	NA	TRBV10-3	TRBJ2-5	TGTGCCATCAGTGAGGACAGGGGAAGGCAAGAGACCCAGTACTTC	CAISEDRGRQETQYF
TRBD2	NA	TRBV6-2/TRBV6-3	TRBJ2-1	TGTGCCAGCAGTTATGGACTAGCGGGGGGGCACAATGAGCAGTTCTTC	CASSYGLAGGHNEQFF
TRBD1	once	TRBV5-1	TRBJ2-1	TGCGCCAGCAGCCCTATTGGGACAGGGTGGAATGAGCAGTTCTTC	CASSPIGTGWNEQFF
TRBD1	NA	TRBV24-1	TRBJ1-5	TGTGCCACCAGTGATTTTGAAGGGGGCAGTCCTCGTCAGCCCCAGCATTTT	CATSDFEGGSPRQPQHF
TRBD2	NA	TRBV12-5	TRBJ2-1	TGTGCTAGTGGTTTGCTTCCCGGGACTAGCGGGAGGGTGGGGAATGAGCAGTTCTTC	CASGLLPGTSGRVGNEQFF
NA	NA	TRBV29-1	TRBJ1-2	TGCAGCGTTGGGGGTTCAACACAGGGACCAAAGTATGGCTACACCTTC	CSVGGSTQGPKYGYTF
NA	once	TRBV5-1	TRBJ1-5	TGCGCCAGCAGCTCGAAACCCCGGGACATTAGCAATCAGCCCCAGCATTTT	CASSSKPRDISNQPQHF
TRBD1	NA	TRBV29-1	TRBJ1-4	TGCAGCGGGACAGGCGAGAATGAAAAACTGTTTTTT	CSGTGENEKLFF
NA	NA	TRBV7-8	TRBJ1-6	TGTGCCAGCAGCTTGGCAGGGGATTCACCCCTCCACTTT	CASSLAGDSPLHF